Presented here are 8 T cell receptor beta chains from one specimen sequenced in a study of shared clonotypes between healthy human individuals. Generated by immunoSEQ multiplex PCR, the TCRdb table keeps only in-frame clones and is missing some. In the table there are 2 million to 2.5 million clones, roughly 91% of which are singletons. Naive CD8 cells lacked CD45RO and underwent positive selection for CCR7, leaving out terminally differentiated effector memory CD45RA+ cells. Input material: naive CD8+ T cells from PBMCs. The receptors shown here come from a man aged 18-30 years in good health. Some clones in this sample may be carry-over from other donors' samples.

The chain joins TRBV5-1 to TRBJ2-7; perhaps TRBD2 as D (6 bases). Deletions cut 0 bases from V and 0 bases from J, with 10 bases between. CDR1 SGHRS and CDR2 YFSETQ come from the germline V gene. The CDR3 totals 15 residues. The CDR3 sequence: CASSLGLAFSYEQYF. The CDR3, as DNA: TGCGCCAGCAGCTTGGGCCTAGCGTTCTCCTACGAGCAGTACTTC.

Points on this clone: This specimen includes other DNA sequences encoding the same CDR3. The rearrangement uses TRBV7-9 and TRBJ2-7; D might be TRBD2 (7 bases). Germline lookup yields CDR1 SEHNR and CDR2 FQNEAQ (reference sequence). This CDR3 comprises 14 residues. V shed 1 base and J shed 4 bases, with 11 bases lying between them. This CDR3 reads CASSLGGGAYEQYF. Here the CDR3 DNA reads TGTGCCAGCAGCTTAGGTGGGGGGGCATACGAGCAGTACTTC.

This chain links TRBV7-8 with TRBJ2-5, with 8 bases matching TRBD2. Trimming at V came to 2 bases and at J to 2 bases, leaving 4 bases not matched to a gene. The germline V gene has CDR1 SGHVS and CDR2 FQNEAQ. The CDR3 spans 15 residues. The CDR3 nucleotides read TGTGCCAGCAGCTTATTCCAGCGGGAGCAAGAGACCCAGTACTTC. As protein: CASSLFQREQETQYF.

V usage is TRBV4-3 and J usage is TRBJ1-4; D ambiguous. With 0 bases removed from V and 8 bases from J, the gap between germline ends came to 13 bases. Germline V CDR1 and CDR2: LGHNA, YSLEER. The length of the CDR3 is 15 residues. The CDR3 loop reads CASSQEGQAVEKLFF. CDR3 nucleotides: TGCGCCAGCAGCCAAGAAGGGCAGGCAGTCGAAAAACTGTTTTTT.

The chain recombines TRBV5-4 with TRBJ1-1; possible D gene TRBD1, 5 bases. From germline, CDR1 is SGHNT and CDR2 YYREEE (reference sequence). This CDR3 has 14 residues. V was trimmed by 1 base and J by 4 bases, leaving 11 bases between them. In DNA form, the CDR3 reads TGTGCCAGCAGCTTGCTAACAGGCGGCACTGAAGCTTTCTTT. Its protein is CASSLLTGGTEAFF.

V usage is TRBV12-1 and J usage is TRBJ2-7; TRBD1, as called in the table, went unchecked against the DNA. TRBV12-1 is designated a pseudogene. This CDR3 region has 15 residues. CDR3 protein: CASNHPYRGIYEQYF. The CDR3 region has the DNA TGTGCCAGCAACCACCCATACAGGGGGATCTACGAGCAGTACTTC.

The V call is TRBV9, the J call TRBJ2-1, with D perhaps matching TRBD2 (6 bases). CDR3 length: 14 amino acids. V lost 2 bases, J lost 7 bases, and 13 bases lay in between. Germline V gene lookup returns CDR1 SGDLS and CDR2 YYNGEE. CDR3: CASSVGDSPNEQFF. The CDR3 DNA reads as TGTGCCAGCAGCGTCGGGGACTCTCCAAATGAGCAGTTCTTC.

J is TRBJ1-6 and V is TRBV4-3; possible D gene TRBD1, 6 bases. V lost 3 bases to trimming and J lost 13 bases, with 19 bases between them. CDR1 is LGHNA, CDR2 YSLEER, per germline. There are 15 residues in the CDR3. CDR3 sequence: CASSHNEGGPWPLHF. CDR3 DNA sequence: TGCGCCAGCAGCCACAATGAGGGGGGTCCGTGGCCCCTCCACTTT.